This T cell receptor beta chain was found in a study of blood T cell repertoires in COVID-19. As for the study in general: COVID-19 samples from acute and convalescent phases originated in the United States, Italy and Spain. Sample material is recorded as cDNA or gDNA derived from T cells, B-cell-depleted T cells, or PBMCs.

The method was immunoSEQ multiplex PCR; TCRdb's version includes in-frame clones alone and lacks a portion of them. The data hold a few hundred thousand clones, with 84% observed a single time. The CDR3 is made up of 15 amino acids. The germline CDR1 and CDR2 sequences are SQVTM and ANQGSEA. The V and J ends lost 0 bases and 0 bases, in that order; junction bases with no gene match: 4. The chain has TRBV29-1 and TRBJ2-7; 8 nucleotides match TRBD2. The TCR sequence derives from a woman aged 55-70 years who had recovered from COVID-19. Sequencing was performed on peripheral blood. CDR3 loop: CSVEDSGGASYEQYF. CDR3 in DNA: TGCAGCGTTGAAGATTCCGGGGGGGCCTCCTACGAGCAGTACTTC.